One and the same sample provided the 2 T cell receptor beta chains below, sequenced in a study of identical twins. TCRdb recomputed calls from the 5' RACE reads with MiXCR, one row per CDR3 protein. This sample has 500,000 or so distinct CDR3 sequences, with approximately 15% found just once. These data were also reused for a study on yellow fever vaccine responses in identical twins.

The sequenced sample consisted of CD4+ T cells sorted from blood. These receptors came from a woman aged 18-29 years in good health.

This clonotype occurred a few times. V and J are TRBV20-1 and TRBJ2-3; D possibly corresponds to TRBD1 (6 bases). CDR3 length equals 11 residues. Germline V CDR1 and CDR2: DFQATT, SNEGSKA (reference sequence). V was cut by 2 bases and J by 6 bases, with 6 bases left in between. DNA of the CDR3: TGCAGTGCTAGAACAGGGGATACGCAGTATTTT. This codes for CSARTGDTQYF.

This chain links TRBV10-1 with TRBJ2-7; 9 nucleotides agree with TRBD1. Per the germline V gene, CDR1 is WNHNN and CDR2 is SYGVQD (reference sequence). The junction had 6 bases not matched to a gene; V was cut back by 0 bases and J by 3 bases. This CDR3 has 16 residues. The CDR3 DNA reads TGCGCCAGCAGTGAGTCTGACTTGGGACAGGGCTACGAGCAGTACTTC. Its protein is CASSESDLGQGYEQYF.